Listed below are T cell receptor beta chains from one sample, sequenced in a study of cytomegalovirus exposure and HLA in healthy donors. Libraries were prepared by immunoSEQ multiplex PCR; TCRdb keeps only in-frame clonotypes and omits some of them. The table lists about 180,000 clones, around 82% of them singletons. Sample: PBMCs. All receptors come from a woman in her thirties in good health and CMV-seropositive. Both conserved end residues are part of each CDR3. D genes are given only for firm matches. A row's size may be missing; if present it is once, few, many or a size class.

TRBV21-1	NA	TRBJ1-1	NA	CASSKGGQGARNTEAFF	TGTGCCAGCAGCAAAGGGGGACAGGGGGCCAGGAACACTGAAGCTTTCTTT
TRBV11-2	few	TRBJ1-5	NA	CASSLGVYSNQPQHF	TGTGCCAGCAGCTTAGGAGTGTATAGCAATCAGCCCCAGCATTTT
TRBV11-2	NA	TRBJ2-3	NA	CASSSTGGHASTDTQYF	TGTGCCAGCAGCTCCACGGGGGGCCACGCTAGCACAGATACGCAGTATTTT
TRBV9	NA	TRBJ2-7	TRBD2	CASSAGLLAGLREQYF	TGTGCCAGCAGCGCGGGATTACTAGCGGGGCTGCGCGAGCAGTACTTC
TRBV19	NA	TRBJ2-7	TRBD1	CASSPRDRTYEQYF	TGTGCCAGTAGCCCCCGGGACAGAACCTACGAGCAGTACTTC
TRBV5-1	NA	TRBJ1-4	NA	CASSPQEANEKLFF	TGCGCCAGCAGCCCACAGGAAGCGAATGAAAAACTGTTTTTT
TRBV27	NA	TRBJ2-1	NA	CASSPDPGFRQFF	TGTGCCAGCAGTCCGGACCCAGGGTTTAGGCAGTTCTTC
TRBV18	NA	TRBJ1-1	TRBD1	CASSPRVLGPGQGAEAFF	TGTGCCAGCTCACCACGGGTCCTTGGACCGGGACAGGGAGCTGAAGCTTTCTTT
TRBV4-3	NA	TRBJ2-2	NA	CASSQTSGEAGELFF	TGCGCCAGCAGCCAGACTAGTGGTGAAGCCGGGGAGCTGTTTTTT
TRBV5-1	NA	TRBJ2-1	NA	CASSLGRPLNEQFF	TGCGCCAGCAGCTTGGGCAGGCCGCTCAATGAGCAGTTCTTC
TRBV2	NA	TRBJ1-6	NA	CATPKGDISNSPLHF	TGTGCCACCCCGAAGGGGGACATATCCAATTCACCCCTCCACTTT
TRBV5-1	few	TRBJ2-3	TRBD2	CASSSKTSGGADTQYF	TGCGCCAGCAGCTCTAAGACTAGCGGGGGAGCGGATACGCAGTATTTT
TRBV7-3	NA	TRBJ2-5	TRBD2	CASSFGTSYQETQYF	TGTGCCAGCAGCTTTGGGACTAGCTACCAAGAGACCCAGTACTTC
TRBV4-1	NA	TRBJ2-7	TRBD1	CASSQSDRGNDEQYF	TGCGCCAGCAGCCAGTCGGACAGGGGGAACGACGAGCAGTACTTC
TRBV7-2	few	TRBJ2-7	TRBD1	CASSPRTGNYEQYF	TGTGCCAGCAGCCCACGGACAGGGAACTACGAGCAGTACTTC
TRBV11-2	NA	TRBJ2-3	NA	CASSFEWGGRTDTQYF	TGTGCCAGCAGCTTCGAGTGGGGGGGCCGGACAGATACGCAGTATTTT
TRBV30	NA	TRBJ1-2	NA	CAWSVFIGVWYTF	TGTGCCTGGAGTGTATTCATCGGGGTTTGGTACACCTTC
TRBV11-2	NA	TRBJ1-6	TRBD1	CASSSPGQGGSPLHF	TGTGCCAGCAGCTCGCCCGGACAGGGCGGCTCACCCCTCCACTTT
TRBV28	few	TRBJ1-5	NA	CASSFEVGLRNQPQHF	TGTGCCAGCAGTTTTGAAGTGGGACTAAGGAATCAGCCCCAGCATTTT
TRBV10-2	NA	TRBJ2-3	TRBD1	CASSEGTGEADTQYF	TGCGCCAGCAGTGAAGGGACAGGGGAGGCAGATACGCAGTATTTT
TRBV4-3	NA	TRBJ1-1	NA	CASSQDLVDTEAFF	TGCGCCAGCAGCCAAGATCTGGTAGACACTGAAGCTTTCTTT
TRBV4-2	NA	TRBJ2-7	NA	CASSQDISQRSPYEQYF	TGTGCCAGCAGCCAAGATATTAGCCAACGCTCCCCCTACGAGCAGTACTTC
TRBV28	once	TRBJ1-2	TRBD1	CASSSGQGPNYGYTF	TGTGCCAGCAGCTCGGGACAGGGGCCTAACTATGGCTACACCTTC
TRBV11-3	once	TRBJ1-6	NA	CASSLVKSDSPLHF	TGTGCCAGCAGCTTAGTTAAGTCAGATTCACCCCTCCACTTT
TRBV6-6	NA	TRBJ2-1	TRBD2	CASKPGTSGGLEQFF	TGTGCCAGCAAACCCGGGACTAGCGGGGGCCTAGAGCAGTTCTTC
TRBV30	NA	TRBJ2-7	TRBD1	CAWLGKGQSSYEQYF	TGTGCCTGGTTAGGAAAGGGACAGAGCTCCTACGAGCAGTACTTC
TRBV28	NA	TRBJ2-1	NA	CASRAGDREQFF	TGTGCCAGCAGGGCGGGGGACAGGGAGCAGTTCTTC
TRBV7-8	NA	TRBJ1-2	NA	CASSRGTGAYLYYGYTF	TGTGCCAGCAGCCGCGGGACGGGAGCTTACCTTTACTATGGCTACACCTTC
TRBV10-3	NA	TRBJ1-6	NA	CAISESSRDNSPLHF	TGTGCCATCAGTGAGAGTAGCAGGGATAATTCACCCCTCCACTTT
TRBV11-2	once	TRBJ2-1	NA	CATGARSYNEQFF	TGTGCCACCGGCGCGAGGTCCTACAATGAGCAGTTCTTC
TRBV4-1	NA	TRBJ1-1	NA	CASSPLDSLNTEAFF	TGCGCCAGCAGCCCCCTGGACAGCCTGAACACTGAAGCTTTCTTT
TRBV4-1	NA	TRBJ2-5	NA	CASSRDPLLKGDQYF	TGCGCCAGCAGCCGCGACCCCCTCCTCAAAGGAGACCAGTACTTC
TRBV7-2	NA	TRBJ1-2	TRBD1	CASSLSFGQGDYGYTF	TGTGCCAGCAGCTTATCATTCGGACAGGGGGACTATGGCTACACCTTC
TRBV27	NA	TRBJ1-2	TRBD1	CASSLQGASNYGYTF	TGTGCCAGCAGTTTACAGGGGGCCTCTAACTATGGCTACACCTTC
TRBV18	NA	TRBJ1-1	NA	CASSPPQGNTEAFF	TGTGCCAGCTCACCACCGCAGGGAAACACTGAAGCTTTCTTT
TRBV7-9	NA	TRBJ2-2	NA	CASSLEPGSNSGELFF	TGTGCCAGCAGCTTAGAGCCGGGGTCGAACTCCGGGGAGCTGTTTTTT
TRBV10-3	NA	TRBJ1-5	TRBD1	CAISGTGRNNQPQHF	TGTGCCATCAGTGGGACAGGGAGGAACAATCAGCCCCAGCATTTT
TRBV19	NA	TRBJ2-7	TRBD1	CASSPTNRGKPYEQYF	TGTGCCAGTAGCCCCACCAACAGGGGTAAGCCGTACGAGCAGTACTTC
TRBV5-4	NA	TRBJ2-5	TRBD2	CASSSHRGLEETQYF	TGTGCCAGCAGCTCTCACCGGGGACTAGAGGAGACCCAGTACTTC
TRBV14	few	TRBJ2-7	NA	CASSRVRVGEQYF	TGTGCCAGCAGCCGCGTCCGAGTCGGCGAGCAGTACTTC
TRBV19	NA	TRBJ2-1	TRBD2	CASSRSLAGLRDEQFF	TGTGCCAGCTCACGGTCGCTAGCGGGACTGCGGGATGAGCAGTTCTTC
TRBV28	NA	TRBJ2-7	TRBD2	CASSFPMGLAGEQYF	TGTGCCAGCAGTTTCCCCATGGGACTAGCTGGCGAGCAGTACTTC
TRBV11-2	NA	TRBJ2-5	NA	CARGAAQETQYF	TGTGCCCGGGGGGCAGCACAAGAGACCCAGTACTTC
TRBV28	NA	TRBJ2-7	NA	CASSFTRVYEQYF	TGTGCCAGCAGTTTTACCAGGGTGTACGAGCAGTACTTC
TRBV5-6	few	TRBJ2-3	NA	CASRRGGHTDTQYF	TGTGCCAGCAGACGAGGCGGGCACACAGATACGCAGTATTTT
TRBV12-5	NA	TRBJ2-7	NA	CASGLRLEQYF	TGTGCTAGTGGTCTCAGACTCGAGCAGTACTTC
TRBV7-3	few	TRBJ1-6	NA	CASSLHTSGVASPLHF	TGTGCCAGCAGCTTACATACATCAGGGGTAGCTTCACCCCTCCACTTT
TRBV6-6	NA	TRBJ2-7	NA	CASGPTSLPYEQYF	TGTGCCAGCGGCCCAACTAGCCTCCCTTACGAGCAGTACTTC
TRBV6-1	NA	TRBJ2-5	NA	CASSEVAGPRGAQYF	TGTGCCAGCAGTGAAGTCGCAGGACCGCGGGGAGCCCAGTACTTC
TRBV2	NA	TRBJ2-2	TRBD1	CASSWTGVDTGELFF	TGTGCCAGCAGTTGGACAGGGGTGGACACCGGGGAGCTGTTTTTT
TRBV28	NA	TRBJ1-4	NA	CASSSATVNEKLFF	TGTGCCAGCAGTTCAGCGACAGTTAATGAAAAACTGTTTTTT
TRBV2	NA	TRBJ2-7	NA	CASSDYRAAYEQYF	TGTGCCAGCAGTGATTACAGGGCCGCCTACGAGCAGTACTTC
TRBV7-2	NA	TRBJ2-1	NA	CASTRQGFYNEQFF	TGTGCCAGCACCAGGCAGGGTTTCTACAATGAGCAGTTCTTC